These 20 T cell receptor beta chains were sequenced from one sample in a study of CD8+ T cells in alopecia areata. Regarding treatment: oral pan-JAK inhibitor, 5-10 mg twice daily. Investigators isolated RNA and reverse transcribed it into cDNA to act as the sequencing template. Profiled with immunoSEQ multiplex PCR; TCRdb holds only in-frame clones, not every one. Of around 190,000 clones in the sample, around 60% are singletons; the top ten hold under 1.5%. The sequences come from CD4+ T cells sorted from blood, collected around week 50, from a patient treated with tofacitinib. The receptors here all came from a human donor with alopecia areata.

The V and J genes are TRBV25-1 and TRBJ1-2; D remains unclear. V shed 3 bases and J shed 3 bases, with 11 bases lying between them. This CDR3 is 14 amino acids long. Looked up from germline, CDR1 is MGHDK and CDR2 is SYGVNS. The DNA for the CDR3 is TGTGCCAGCAGTGAGACGTTTTGGGACTATGGCTACACCTTC. Its protein product is CASSETFWDYGYTF.

The V and J genes are TRBV18 and TRBJ2-5, with 7 bases fitting TRBD1. In germline, CDR1 is KGHSH, CDR2 LQKENI. This CDR3 has 15 amino acids. Trimming at V came to 1 base and at J to 0 bases, leaving 2 bases not matched to a gene. CDR3: CASSPRQGDQETQYF. In DNA, the CDR3 is TGTGCCAGCTCACCACGGCAGGGGGACCAAGAGACCCAGTACTTC.

This chain uses TRBV29-1 with TRBJ2-7; either TRBD1 or TRBD2 may fit D (6 bases each). There are 17 residues in the CDR3. Trimming left V 8 bases short and J 3 bases short, with 29 bases between. The germline V gene encodes CDR1 SQVTM and CDR2 ANQGSEA. This chain's CDR3 is CSPIDGGPDLLFYEQYF. The CDR3 DNA reads TGCAGCCCCATCGACGGGGGCCCGGACCTTCTTTTCTACGAGCAGTACTTC.

The chain recombines TRBV29-1 with TRBJ2-1; 9 bases align to TRBD1. The germline gives CDR1 SQVTM, CDR2 ANQGSEA. V shed 7 bases and J 8 bases; nucleotides not matched to a gene: 15. The CDR3 is made up of 15 amino acids. The CDR3, as DNA: TGCAGCGCCGGCCGGGACAGGGTTACTAGGGATGAGCAGTTCTTC. Its translation: CSAGRDRVTRDEQFF.

The rearrangement links TRBV4-3 to TRBJ2-6, with D hard to call. Trimming removed 3 bases at V and 5 bases at J, with 11 bases between. CDR3 length equals 15 residues. Germline V gene lookup returns CDR1 LGHNA and CDR2 YSLEER. The chain's CDR3 is CASSQELSRANVLTF. CDR3 nucleotide sequence: TGCGCCAGCAGCCAGGAGTTATCAAGGGCCAACGTCCTGACTTTC.

A remark on this clone: One end of the junction is discordant with germline, which a read error may explain. The chain employs TRBV30 and TRBJ1-2, with 9 bases lining up with TRBD1. The V gene's germline CDR1 is GTSNPN and CDR2 SVGIG (reference sequence). The CDR3 has 12 amino acids. In DNA, the CDR3 is TGTGCCTGGAGTGGGGACAGGGCCCCTCGGCGTTTC. Translating it yields CAWSGDRAPRRF. Complete variable domain (other parts from reference TRBV30 and TRBJ1-2): SQTIHQWPATLVQPVGSPLSLECTVEGTSNPNLYWYRQAAGRGLQLLFYSVGIGQISSEVPQNLSASRPQDRQFILSSKKLLLSDSGFYLCAWSGDRAPRRFGSGTRLTVV.

This clone was found a few times. The chain has TRBV9 and TRBJ2-2, with a tentative D call TRBD1 (6 bases). Germline assignment: CDR1 SGDLS and CDR2 YYNGEE. The CDR3 extends over 15 amino acids. V lost 0 bases, J lost 6 bases, and 12 bases lay in between. The CDR3 DNA follows: TGTGCCAGCAGCGTAGGCAACAACAGGGCCGGGGAGCTGTTTTTT. Its translation: CASSVGNNRAGELFF.

The rearrangement uses TRBV29-1 and TRBJ1-1; D unclear. Per the germline V gene, CDR1 is SQVTM and CDR2 is ANQGSEA. The CDR3 is made up of 12 amino acids. Trimming cost V 0 bases and J 10 bases, with 12 bases left between them. The CDR3 sequence is CSVEDRSAGAFF. DNA of the CDR3: TGCAGCGTTGAAGACAGGTCTGCGGGAGCTTTCTTT.

The chain employs TRBV4-3 and TRBJ1-1; 8 bases are shared with TRBD1. The V and J ends lost 6 bases and 0 bases, in that order; junction bases with no gene match: 0. The CDR3 runs to 13 residues. The germline V gene has CDR1 LGHNA and CDR2 YSLEER. CDR3 residues: CASRGQVNTEAFF. The CDR3 region has the DNA TGCGCCAGCAGGGGACAGGTGAACACTGAAGCTTTCTTT.

This sequence joins TRBV10-3 and TRBJ1-2, with D perhaps TRBD1 (5 bases). CDR1 is ENHRY, CDR2 SYGVKD, per germline. CDR3 length: 11 residues. Trimming removed 9 bases from V and 4 bases from J, with 9 bases in between. CDR3 nucleotide sequence: TGTGCCATGTGGGGGACCTATGGCTACACCTTC. Translated: CAMWGTYGYTF.

The chain employs TRBV9 and TRBJ2-7; D uncertain. V lost 2 bases to trimming and J lost 6 bases, with 18 bases between them. This CDR3 has 15 amino acids. Germline V CDR1 and CDR2: SGDLS, YYNGEE. CDR3: CASSVGRAQGSEQYF. The CDR3 DNA is TGTGCCAGCAGCGTGGGCCGGGCCCAAGGGTCCGAGCAGTACTTC.

CDR3 amino acids: CAWRVTPLHF. The CDR3 bases are TGTGCCTGGCGGGTGACACCCCTCCACTTT. The V call is TRBV30, the J call TRBJ1-6; no clear D gene. This CDR3 spans 10 amino acids. Between the trimmed V and J ends, which lost 5 bases and 11 bases, there was a span of 7 bases. CDR1 is GTSNPN, CDR2 SVGIG, per germline (reference sequence).

V gene TRBV29-1 combines with J gene TRBJ2-1; maybe TRBD1 (5 bases). V gave up 3 bases and J gave up 0 bases, with 12 bases separating them. CDR1 is SQVTM and CDR2 is ANQGSEA in the germline V gene. This CDR3 has 15 residues. CDR3 region: CSVDRQWGSYNEQFF. CDR3 DNA: TGCAGCGTTGACCGACAGTGGGGCTCCTACAATGAGCAGTTCTTC.

A few counts support this clone. The V gene is TRBV13, the J gene TRBJ2-7; D is unclear. Per germline, CDR1 PRHDT and CDR2 FYEKMQ (reference sequence). Between the trimmed V and J ends, which lost 1 base and 7 bases, there was a span of 8 bases. The CDR3 spans 12 residues. The DNA for the CDR3 is TGTGCCAGCAGCTTAGATGAAGGAGAGCAGTACTTC. Translation: CASSLDEGEQYF.

The V call is TRBV7-3, the J call TRBJ2-2, with D unresolved. The V end was cut by 5 bases, the J end by 1 base, with 8 bases between. This CDR3 has 14 amino acids. Per the germline V gene, CDR1 is SGHTA and CDR2 is FQGTGA. DNA of the CDR3: TGTGCCAGCAGCCAGGACCGGAACACCGGGGAGCTGTTTTTT. Protein: CASSQDRNTGELFF.

This clone was observed a single time. The CDR3 sequence: CASSLESVFTEAFF. In DNA, the CDR3 is TGTGCCAGCAGCTTAGAATCAGTATTCACTGAAGCTTTCTTT. The chain carries TRBV11-1 and TRBJ1-1; D ambiguous. Trimming left V 1 base short and J 4 bases short, with 10 bases between. This CDR3 has 14 residues. Germline values: CDR1 SGHAT, CDR2 FQDESV (reference sequence). The full variable domain, in which reference TRBV11-1 and TRBJ1-1 provide the parts outside the CDR3, is EAEVAQSPRYKITEKSQAVAFWCDPISGHATLYWYRQILGQGPELLVQFQDESVVDDSQLPKDRFSAERLKGVDSTLKIQPAELGDSAMYLCASSLESVFTEAFFGQGTRLTVV.

The genes are TRBV27 and TRBJ2-3, with D perhaps TRBD1 (6 bases). CDR1 and CDR2 (germline): MNHEY, SMNVEV (reference sequence). The CDR3 length is 15 residues. Trimming left V 3 bases short and J 2 bases short, with 12 bases between. The CDR3 bases are TGTGCCAGCAGTTTGGGACAACTACCCACAGATACGCAGTATTTT. This gives the protein CASSLGQLPTDTQYF.

This clone appeared a few times. The chain links TRBV30 to TRBJ1-1, with TRBD1 matching over 7 bases. The CDR3 contains 14 residues. The V gene's germline CDR1 is GTSNPN and CDR2 SVGIG (reference sequence). With 3 bases clipped from V and 0 bases from J, the junction kept 4 bases outside the gene matches. The CDR3 loop is CAWRPGQLNTEAFF. CDR3 DNA sequence: TGTGCCTGGAGGCCGGGACAGCTGAACACTGAAGCTTTCTTT.

This clone has more than one count but fewer than ten. The chain has TRBV29-1 and TRBJ2-2, with TRBD2 identical over 8 bases. This CDR3 has 15 amino acids. The V gene's germline CDR1 is SQVTM and CDR2 ANQGSEA. Losses at the gene ends were 0 bases for V and 6 bases for J; bases not matched to a gene: 6. The CDR3: CSVEEGSGVSGELFF. The CDR3 DNA reads as TGCAGCGTTGAAGAGGGTAGCGGGGTCTCCGGGGAGCTGTTTTTT.

This clone was detected only a few times. This chain uses TRBV15 with TRBJ2-3; D is unclear. Trimming pared 1 base from V and 3 bases from J, leaving 11 bases between. Germline V gives CDR1 LNHNV, CDR2 YYDKDF (reference sequence). The CDR3 extends over 15 amino acids. CDR3 sequence (DNA): TGTGCCACCAGCAGAGTTGTTCTATCGACAGATACGCAGTATTTT. Translated, it gives CATSRVVLSTDTQYF.